This TCR beta chain was profiled in a study of regulatory and conventional T cells in RAG deficiency (dated by TCRdb to 2015 to 2018). Regarding the research as a whole: High-throughput TCR beta sequencing was used to compare the diversity and composition of the Treg, conventional CD4+ and CD8+ T cell repertoires of RAG-deficient patients with those of healthy controls.

Summary of the overall study and its limitations: All patient T-cell subsets had shorter CDR3 lengths; Omenn syndrome patients showed >80% Treg-Tconv repertoire overlap at nucleotide and amino acid level. In Omenn syndrome patients, sorted CD25-high CD127-low cells may represent peripherally activated cells rather than bona fide Treg cells. Some T-cell subset analyses were not performed for some subjects. In Omenn syndrome and CID/AS patients compared with controls, 75 to 100-fold fewer unique TCR beta sequences were detected from Treg cells, versus roughly 9.4-fold fewer for other subsets. Compared with control T-cell subpopulations, the RAG-deficient patients had markedly lower Shannon entropy and higher Simpson indices.

Conventional CD4+ T cells were purified from blood as CD25-low CD127-high cells before genomic DNA extraction. About eight healthy control donors were used as the comparison group for repertoire analyses. This clone appeared a single time. It lacks a known antigen. No much larger clone exists at a distance of one base, and base qualities are not known. The library was built by means of the immunoSEQ multiplex PCR assay. Rearranged TCR beta chain products were amplified from genomic DNA of sorted T-cell subsets and sequenced. The source study handled its data this way. Repertoire diversity of productive TCR beta rearrangements was quantified using Shannon entropy and Simpson indices. To gauge clonal expansion, the frequencies of the 100 most abundant productive TCR beta clonotypes among total reads were added together. The TRB repertoires were evaluated with a self-reactivity index based on amino acid usage at CDR3beta positions 6 and 7. Two-way ANOVA was used for repertoire analyses, while Student t or Mann-Whitney tests were used for flow cytometric analyses. Held by TCRdb, this immuneACCESS table contains in-frame sequences only and omits some clones. Under half of the omission traces to an unresolved V gene where checked; the cause of the rest is unknown. Clone size and V and J calls were adopted from that table, with D and trimming inferred from the DNA. A total of roughly 12,000 clones appear in this sample, 85% to 95% of them only once. Approximately 1% of the sample is in the top ten clones.

These data were likewise used in another study, on regulatory T cells. As the second publication notes: In the multiplex PCR, 52 forward TRBV primers and 13 reverse TRBJ primers were used, and assay-based and computational corrections were applied for amplification bias. Restricted unique TRB V-J pairs and skewed V and J gene usage were observed in patient repertoires, most markedly in regulatory T cells. T-cell receptor beta repertoires of sorted regulatory, conventional CD4+ and CD8+ T cells were compared between CD3G-deficient patients and healthy controls. Ficoll density separation was used to isolate peripheral blood mononuclear cells. Within the immunoSEQ assay, multiplex PCR amplified rearranged TRB loci from genomic DNA. An Illumina HiSeq platform was used to sequence the TRB amplicons. Custom algorithms error-filtered the raw sequences and aligned them to reference gene sequences, after which the immunoSEQ online tools were used for analysis. The frequencies of productive and nonproductive TRB rearrangements were evaluated among unique sequences as well as among total sequences. For group comparisons, t tests, Mann-Whitney tests or two-way ANOVA were performed in Prism software.

The sample was CD4+ effector T cells sorted from blood. The TCR was taken from a human donor in good health.

The nucleotides are TGTGCCACCAGCAGAGAGGACAGGGTCTATGGCTACACCTTC. The encoded protein is CATSREDRVYGYTF. The chain is encoded by TRBV15 joined to TRBJ1-2, with 8 central nucleotides matching TRBD1. CDR1 and CDR2, looked up from the germline V gene (reference sequence), are LNHNV and YYDKDF. For this chain, trimming is 0 bases at the V end and 4 bases at the J end, and the number of junction bases without a gene match is 1. Including the terminal cysteine and phenylalanine, the CDR3 comprises 14 residues. The DNA shown is the 42-base CDR3, in frame from base 1.